This TCR beta chain was sequenced in a study of shared clonotypes between healthy human individuals. Across the study: The donors, a couple of women and a few men, were aged 18 to 49. Researchers assigned three CD4 naive, three CD4 memory, two CD8 naive and one CD8 memory plate to each donor.

Repertoires were generated with immunoSEQ multiplex PCR, while TCRdb's copy carries only in-frame clones and drops some. The sample includes 2 million to 2.5 million clones, around 90% seen only once; the top ten take 0.3% to 0.4%. CDR3 length: 13 residues. Germline V CDR1 and CDR2: GTSNPN, SVGIG (reference sequence). Between the trimmed V and J ends, which lost 3 bases and 8 bases, there was a span of 13 bases. The donor population consisted of healthy HIV-negative adults with no recent acute infections or vaccinations. Sequences were obtained from naive CD4+ T cells from PBMCs. This sample's subset: CD45RA+ positively selected. This receptor was obtained from a man between 18 and 29 years old in good health. Some clones in this sample may be carry-over from other donors' samples. V usage is TRBV30 and J usage is TRBJ1-4; D unresolved. CDR3 in amino acids: CAWRKAGTEKLFF. The CDR3 DNA follows: TGTGCCTGGAGAAAGGCAGGAACCGAAAAACTGTTTTTT.